These 2 T cell receptor beta chains share one sample of origin, sequenced in a study of post-analysis software for immune sequencing data. General study points: Elevated frequency relative to controls characterized a handful of TRBV segments in patients, TRBV5-6, TRBV5-1 and TRBV20-1 among them.

Presence of unique molecular identifiers characterized the TCR beta cDNA libraries. TCRdb ran MiXCR on the PCR reads and lists one entry per CDR3 protein. The repertoire holds some 800,000 distinct CDR3 sequences, with around 45% as singletons. These receptors are not linked to any known antigen. The sequencing input was blood. These receptor sequences come from a girl aged 10-17 years with multiple sclerosis.

The rearrangement uses TRBV7-2 and TRBJ2-7, with TRBD2 matching 9 bases. The germline V gene has CDR1 SGHTA and CDR2 FQGNSA. The CDR3 sequence is 16 residues long. V dropped 5 bases and J dropped 0; count of bases not matched to a gene: 8. The CDR3 DNA is TGTGCCAGCAGCCCAGTGGGGCGGGAGGGCTCCTACGAGCAGTACTTC. Its translation is CASSPVGREGSYEQYF. Using reference TRBV7-2 and TRBJ2-7 for the parts outside the CDR3, the full variable domain is GAGVSQSPSNKVTEKGKDVELRCDPISGHTALYWYRQSLGQGLEFLIYFQGNSAPDKSGLPSDRFSAERTGGSVSTLTIQRTQQEDSAVYLCASSPVGREGSYEQYFGPGTRLTVT.

The V call is TRBV6-5, the J call TRBJ2-1; 7 nucleotides match TRBD2. From germline, CDR1 is MNHEY and CDR2 SVGAGI. CDR3 length equals 14 residues. V lost 7 bases and J lost 0; bases outside the gene matches: 3. CDR3 DNA sequence: TGTGCCAGCAAGGGCGGGAGCTCCTACAATGAGCAGTTCTTC. The encoded protein is CASKGGSSYNEQFF.